The clone carrying this T cell receptor (beta chain) was counted many times. The antigen is undetermined. Construction of the TCR beta libraries employed iRepertoire HTBI primers in conjunction with Arm-PCR of CDR3 regions. TCRdb reprocessed the multiplex PCR reads via MiXCR and lists one record per CDR3 protein. Found here are about 220,000 distinct CDR3 sequences, approximately 18% of them singletons; the top ten hold about 12%. Germline V gives CDR1 SGHTA, CDR2 FQGTGA. Trimming left V 3 bases short and J 1 base short, with 6 bases between. CDR3 length equals 14 residues. This record belongs to a study of regulatory T cells in long-lasting Graves disease. Notes on the study in general: TCR diversity in persistent Graves' patients was below that of newly diagnosed ones. It was in persistent disease that TRBV28, TRBJ1-2 and TRBJ2-5 were favored.

The time point was: newly diagnosed GD, antithyroid drugs for less than 3 months. PBMC-derived RNA was used for the TCR library. The sample also formed part of further work on T cells in Graves' hyperthyroidism and ophthalmopathy.

The sequence derives from a woman in her twenties or thirties with Graves disease. The chain employs TRBV7-3 and TRBJ2-2, with D possibly being TRBD2 (6 bases). Source: peripheral blood mononuclear cells (PBMCs), taken at new diagnosis, from a patient treated with antithyroid drugs. CDR3 sequence reads: CASSFGGNTGELFF. The DNA of the CDR3 is TGTGCCAGCAGCTTCGGGGGGAACACCGGGGAGCTGTTTTTT.